This T cell receptor (beta chain) came from a study of T cells expressing NK-cell markers. The study, taken as a whole, reports: In several donors, dominant clonotypes made up about 28.3-65% of CD3+CD56-NKG2C+ cells. NKG2C+ dominant clonotypes from over 5 donors made up about 1.0-7.5% of CD8+ T cells.

TCRdb re-called the 5' RACE reads, yielding one record per CDR3 amino acid sequence without DNA. In total, the table holds approximately 380,000 distinct CDR3 sequences. Germline V gives CDR1 MGHDK, CDR2 SYGVNS. This CDR3 comprises 15 residues. Details on this clonotype: The antigen is unknown.

The chain couples TRBV25-1 to TRBJ2-5; TCRdb indicates TRBD2, and absent DNA this call remains unverified. The origin of this receptor is a man aged 18 to 69 in good health. The sequenced sample consisted of blood T cells: a sorted CD56 or NKG2C T cell subset, CD4+ or CD8+ T cells, or bulk PBMC T cells (not recorded which). The CDR3 sequence is CASSVEAGGQETQYF.